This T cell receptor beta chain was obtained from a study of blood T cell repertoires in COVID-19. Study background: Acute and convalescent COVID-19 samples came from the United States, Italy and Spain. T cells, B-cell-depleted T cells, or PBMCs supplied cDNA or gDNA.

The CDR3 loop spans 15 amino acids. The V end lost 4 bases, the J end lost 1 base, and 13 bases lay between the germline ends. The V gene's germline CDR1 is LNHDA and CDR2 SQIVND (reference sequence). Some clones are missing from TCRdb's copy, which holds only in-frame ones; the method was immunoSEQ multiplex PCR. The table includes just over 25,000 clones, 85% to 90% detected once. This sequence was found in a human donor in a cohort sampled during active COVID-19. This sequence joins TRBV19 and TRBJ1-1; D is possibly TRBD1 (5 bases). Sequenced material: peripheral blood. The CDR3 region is CASSTTGQSNTEAFF. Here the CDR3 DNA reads TGTGCCAGTAGTACCACAGGACAATCGAACACTGAAGCTTTCTTT.